A selection of T cell receptor beta chains follows, all from one sample in a study of T cell responses to AZD1222 COVID-19 vaccine. Assay: immunoSEQ multiplex PCR; the TCRdb copy retains only in-frame clones and omits some. The profile covers 45,000 to 55,000 clones, with just over 85% appearing a single time and around 7% taken by the ten largest. The sequenced sample was peripheral blood, obtained 28 days after the second AZD1222 dose. These receptor sequences come from an adult who received the AZD1222 COVID-19 vaccine. CDR3s include the opening cysteine and the closing phenylalanine or tryptophan. The D gene is left open where the match is weak. A row's size may be missing; if present it is once, few, many or a size class.

TRBJ2-2 . TRBV9 TRBD2 CASSSLAGTNTGELFF TGTGCCAGCAGCTCCCTAGCGGGAACAAACACCGGGGAGCTGTTTTTT
TRBJ2-3 . TRBV24-1 . CATLRGPGDTQYF TGTGCCACCCTCCGGGGCCCGGGGGATACGCAGTATTTT
TRBJ2-1 . TRBV5-6 . CASSLGTTYNEQFF TGTGCCAGCAGCTTGGGGACTACATACAATGAGCAGTTCTTC
TRBJ2-3 . TRBV28 TRBD2 CASQASLAGTRDTQYF TGTGCCAGCCAAGCCAGCCTAGCGGGGACGAGGGATACGCAGTATTTT
TRBJ2-5 once TRBV30 TRBD2 CAWSPGLAGRTQYF TGTGCCTGGAGTCCAGGACTAGCGGGACGGACCCAGTACTTC
TRBJ2-2 . TRBV7-2 . CASSLAGNTGELFF TGTGCCAGCAGCTTAGCGGGGAACACCGGGGAGCTGTTTTTT
TRBJ1-4 . TRBV5-1 . CASSLGVGGSNEKLFF TGCGCCAGCAGCTTGGGGGTCGGAGGCAGTAATGAAAAACTGTTTTTT
TRBJ1-3 . TRBV29-1 . CSVGSGNTIYF TGCAGCGTAGGCTCTGGAAACACCATATATTTT
TRBJ2-7 once TRBV27 TRBD2 CASSSLTSRNYEQYF TGTGCCAGCAGTTCTCTGACTAGCCGAAACTACGAGCAGTACTTC
TRBJ2-7 . TRBV6-5 . CASSYSGTLTYEQYF TGTGCCAGCAGTTACTCCGGGACGCTTACCTACGAGCAGTACTTC